A single sample is the source of the 9 T cell receptor beta chains below, sequenced in a study of cytomegalovirus exposure and HLA in healthy donors. In the PCR, 60 Vbeta and 13 Jbeta primers were used. Some clones are missing from TCRdb's copy, which holds only in-frame ones; the method was immunoSEQ multiplex PCR. The sample lists about 160,000 clones, approximately 85% occurring once. Sequencing input: PBMCs. These TCRs come from a man between 50 and 59 years old in good health and CMV-seropositive.

In DNA, the CDR3 is TGCGCCAGCAGCTTGGGTAGCGGAGGCGAGACCCAGTACTTC. Protein product: CASSLGSGGETQYF. The rearrangement joins TRBV5-1 to TRBJ2-5; tentative D call: TRBD2 (6 bases). Germline V lookup: CDR1 SGHRS, CDR2 YFSETQ. Trimming removed 0 bases at V and 5 bases at J, with 11 bases between. This CDR3 has 14 residues.

The chain is built from TRBV4-1 and TRBJ1-1, with 7 positions matching TRBD1. The CDR3 covers 15 residues. The germline V gene has CDR1 MGHRA and CDR2 YSYEKL. V dropped 7 bases and J dropped 2; count of bases not matched to a gene: 10. DNA of the CDR3: TGCGCCAGCAACCACGTAGGACAGGCCAACACTGAAGCTTTCTTT. Its translation is CASNHVGQANTEAFF.

The V gene is TRBV29-1, the J gene TRBJ1-3; D possibly corresponds to TRBD1 (5 bases). The CDR3 runs to 12 residues. Trimming stripped 7 bases from V and 0 bases from J, with 7 bases between. The germline V gene has CDR1 SQVTM and CDR2 ANQGSEA. CDR3 sequence (DNA): TGCAGCGCAGGGATCTCTGGAAACACCATATATTTT. Translating it yields CSAGISGNTIYF.

This chain connects TRBV6-5 to TRBJ2-7; tentatively, D is TRBD1 (6 bases). This CDR3 has 15 amino acids. With 6 bases removed from V and 3 bases from J, the gap between germline ends came to 18 bases. Germline V CDR1 and CDR2: MNHEY, SVGAGI. The CDR3 is CASRALQGGSYEQYF. CDR3 DNA sequence: TGTGCCAGCAGAGCCCTACAGGGTGGGAGCTACGAGCAGTACTTC.

The chain links TRBV6-4 to TRBJ1-5; unclear D gene. The germline CDR1 and CDR2 sequences are MRHNA and SNTAGT. The CDR3 runs to 15 residues. V lost 7 bases to trimming and J lost 0 bases, with 13 bases between them. Written as DNA, the CDR3 is TGTGCCAGCAACGTTCAGGCGAATAGCAATCAGCCCCAGCATTTT. Translating gives CASNVQANSNQPQHF.

This rearrangement joins TRBV7-9 to TRBJ1-2; D is ambiguous. CDR1 and CDR2 from the germline V gene are SEHNR and FQNEAQ (reference sequence). Trimming took 1 base from V and 3 from J, leaving 12 bases between them. This CDR3 has 15 amino acids. This chain's CDR3 is CASSLEQTPDYGYTF. For the CDR3, the DNA is TGTGCCAGCAGCTTAGAACAGACACCTGACTATGGCTACACCTTC.

The CDR3 coding sequence is TGTGCCAGCAGTTTATCAGGGGGTAACGGGGACACTGAAGCTTTCTTT. This gives the protein CASSLSGGNGDTEAFF. This rearrangement joins TRBV28 to TRBJ1-1, with TRBD1 identical over 7 bases. CDR3 size: 16 residues. Germline V gives CDR1 MDHEN, CDR2 SYDVKM. V gave up 1 base and J gave up 3 bases; unmatched junction bases: 8.

The chain carries TRBV28 and TRBJ1-2; the match to TRBD1 covers 10 bases. Looked up from germline, CDR1 is MDHEN and CDR2 is SYDVKM. V lost 6 bases and J lost 8; bases outside the gene matches: 6. The CDR3 extends over 13 amino acids. CDR3 sequence: CASSRQGAGGYTF. The DNA for the CDR3 is TGTGCCAGCAGCCGACAGGGGGCGGGCGGCTACACCTTC.

V is TRBV4-2 and J is TRBJ1-5, with no clear D. This CDR3 region has 13 residues. With 0 bases removed from V and 9 bases from J, the gap between germline ends came to 9 bases. The germline V gene has CDR1 LGHNA and CDR2 YNFKEQ. CDR3 protein: CASSQERNGPQHF. The CDR3 DNA is TGTGCCAGCAGCCAAGAGCGGAATGGGCCCCAGCATTTT.